This TCR beta chain comes out of a study of shared clonotypes between healthy human individuals. Study-wide points: Specimens sampled were limited to blood, with tissue repertoires likely differing.

Cells designated naive CD8 were CD45RO-negative and were positively selected for CCR7, with terminally differentiated effector memory CD45RA+ cells excluded. Assay execution took place at the deep level. Study processing details: In the immunoSEQ data, sequences were junction-only and lacked quality scores, so filtering differed. TCRdb's copy holds only in-frame clones and misses some; the assay was immunoSEQ multiplex PCR. The V and J calls and clone size were taken over from that table, and D and trimming were inferred from the DNA. Here the sample spans 1.5 million to 2.5 million clones, about 95% being singletons. Comment on this clone: The antigen is not known.

The CDR3 is made up of 15 amino acids. The V end was cut by 0 bases, the J end by 2 bases, with 11 bases between. From germline, CDR1 is MGHRA and CDR2 YSYEKL. V and J are TRBV4-1 and TRBJ2-7; D could derive from TRBD1 or TRBD2 (5 bases each). This TCR derives from a man younger than 35 in good health. Sequences were obtained from naive CD8+ T cells sorted from blood. The CDR3 DNA sequence: TGCGCCAGCAGCCAAGAGAAAGGGACCCCCTACGAGCAGTACTTC. This codes for CASSQEKGTPYEQYF.